This section outlines one T cell receptor beta chain sequence together with its context. Positively selected for CCR7, the CD45RO-negative cells used as naive CD8 cells excluded terminally differentiated effector memory CD45RA+ cells. CDR1 is SGHTA and CDR2 is FQGNSA in the germline V gene. Trimming shortened V by 0 bases and J by 8 bases, and 20 bases separated the two germline ends. This CDR3 is 17 amino acids long. The repertoire was sequenced with immunoSEQ multiplex PCR; TCRdb's copy has only in-frame clones and lacks some. In the table there are around 1.9 million clones, 90% to 95% of which are singletons. The sample originates from a study of shared clonotypes between healthy human individuals. Study-level background: CD4 naive cells filled three plates per donor, CD4 memory three, CD8 naive two and CD8 memory one.

This sequence originates from a man aged 18-30 years in good health. Some clones in this sample may be carry-over from other donors' samples. The sample was naive CD8+ T cells from PBMCs. The rearrangement links TRBV7-2 to TRBJ2-1; D is undetermined. The CDR3 DNA follows: TGTGCCAGCAGCTTAGCGGGATTGGGTAGTTGGGATCATGAGCAGTTCTTC. This codes for CASSLAGLGSWDHEQFF.